The sequence of this TCR beta chain was determined in a study of shared clonotypes between healthy human individuals. A few counts support this clone. Only in-frame clones appear in the TCRdb table, and some are missing; sequencing was by immunoSEQ multiplex PCR. The table has under 300,000 clones, approximately 70% seen once. The sequence was obtained from a man aged 30 to 45 in good health. Sequences were obtained from memory CD4+ T cells sorted from blood. Subset reported: CD45RA-negative fraction.

CDR3 coding DNA: TGTGCCAGCAGTTACGGCCAGGGTTTTCTCGAGACCCAGTACTTC. As protein: CASSYGQGFLETQYF. The chain joins TRBV6-6 to TRBJ2-5; perhaps TRBD1 as D (5 bases). The germline V and J ends were trimmed by 2 bases and 5 bases, with 15 bases remaining between them. Germline V gives CDR1 MNHNY, CDR2 SVGAGI (reference sequence). This CDR3 contains 15 residues.